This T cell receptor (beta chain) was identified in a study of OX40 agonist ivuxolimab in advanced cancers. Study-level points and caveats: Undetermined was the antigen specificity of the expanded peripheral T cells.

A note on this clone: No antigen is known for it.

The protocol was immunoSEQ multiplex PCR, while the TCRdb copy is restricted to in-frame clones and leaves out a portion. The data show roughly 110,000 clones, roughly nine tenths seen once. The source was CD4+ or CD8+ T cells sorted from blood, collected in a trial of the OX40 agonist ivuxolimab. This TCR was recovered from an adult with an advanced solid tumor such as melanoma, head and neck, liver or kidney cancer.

CDR3 sequence (DNA): TGCAGCGTTGGACAGGGGGGAGCTTTCTTT. Its protein product is CSVGQGGAFF. The rearrangement uses TRBV29-1 and TRBJ1-1, with 9 bases that match TRBD1. Germline-derived CDR1 and CDR2 are SQVTM and ANQGSEA. J lost 10 bases, V lost 4 bases, and 1 base had no gene match. This CDR3 is built from 10 residues.